This T cell receptor (beta chain) was found in a study of OX40 agonist ivuxolimab in advanced cancers. Study-level background: Dosing consisted of intravenous ivuxolimab at 0.01 to 10 mg/kg every 2 weeks.

Measured with immunoSEQ multiplex PCR; TCRdb has only the in-frame clones, and not every one. The sample includes some 51,000 clones, approximately 83% of them seen just once. This CDR3 is built from 15 residues. Germline V gene sequence: CDR1 SGHNT, CDR2 YYREEE (reference sequence). The V and J ends lost 0 bases and 3 bases respectively, with 12 bases between them. The table lists this clone with a few counts. The sequence came from an adult with an advanced solid tumor such as melanoma, head and neck, liver or kidney cancer. This material consisted of CD4+ or CD8+ T cells sorted from blood, taken in a trial of the OX40 agonist ivuxolimab. This chain uses TRBV5-4 with TRBJ1-2; no clear D gene. CDR3 region: CASSLDPGRDYGYTF. The CDR3 DNA sequence: TGTGCCAGCAGCTTGGATCCGGGTAGAGACTATGGCTACACCTTC.